These T cell receptor beta chains were read from a single sample in a study of shared clonotypes between healthy human individuals. Here immunoSEQ multiplex PCR was the method, and the copy in TCRdb shows in-frame clones only, minus some. This sample yields about 1.1 million clones, of which approximately 77% are seen a single time; roughly 0.83% belongs to the top ten. Material: memory CD4+ T cells from PBMCs. The receptors here all came from a man aged 18-30 years in good health. Some clones in this sample may be carry-over from other donors' samples. Each CDR3 is given with its conserved first and last residue. Each record gives: V gene, J gene, clone size, D gene, CDR3 protein, CDR3 DNA. A D gene is named only where the DNA matches it firmly. Only some rows state a clone size, as once, few, many or a class for expanded clones.

TRBV27	TRBJ2-5	.	.	CASSFPLETQYF	TGTGCCAGCAGTTTCCCTCTAGAGACCCAGTACTTC
TRBV14	TRBJ2-7	.	TRBD2	CASSLPGTSGIPVGEQYF	TGTGCCAGCAGCCTTCCCGGGACTAGCGGGATCCCCGTCGGCGAGCAGTACTTC
TRBV20-1	TRBJ2-3	once	.	CSATPRDTQYF	TGCAGTGCTACCCCGAGGGATACGCAGTATTTT
TRBV2	TRBJ2-2	.	.	CASRNTGELFF	TGTGCCAGCAGGAACACCGGGGAGCTGTTTTTT
TRBV10-3	TRBJ2-1	few	.	CAISDVGAVQLNEQFF	TGTGCCATCAGTGATGTGGGAGCCGTACAACTCAATGAGCAGTTCTTC
TRBV5-4	TRBJ2-1	.	TRBD2	CASSLGGSGTYNEQFF	TGTGCCAGCAGCTTGGGGGGCAGCGGGACCTACAATGAGCAGTTCTTC
TRBV18	TRBJ1-5	.	TRBD1	CASSRDRGLDQPQHF	TGTGCCAGCTCGCGGGACAGGGGGCTCGATCAGCCCCAGCATTTT
TRBV28	TRBJ2-7	.	.	CASSSSTFEVAREQYF	TGTGCCAGCAGTTCCTCCACCTTTGAGGTAGCGAGGGAGCAGTACTTC
TRBV4-1	TRBJ2-3	.	TRBD2	CASSQDPPSGSTDTQYF	TGCGCCAGCAGCCAAGATCCGCCTAGCGGCTCCACAGATACGCAGTATTTT
TRBV10-1	TRBJ2-2	.	.	CASEYVGTPTDVGELFF	TGCGCCAGCGAATACGTCGGGACACCCACGGACGTCGGGGAGCTGTTTTTT
TRBV2	TRBJ1-5	.	.	CASRWGPNQPQHF	TGTGCCAGCAGATGGGGTCCCAATCAGCCCCAGCATTTT
TRBV28	TRBJ2-7	.	.	CASSSTPSYEQYF	TGTGCCAGCAGTTCCACCCCATCCTACGAGCAGTACTTC
TRBV2	TRBJ2-7	.	TRBD2	CASNRAGSSYEQYF	TGTGCCAGCAATCGAGCGGGGAGCTCCTACGAGCAGTACTTC
TRBV5-5	TRBJ1-2	.	.	CASSSGGAMDGYTF	TGTGCCAGCAGCTCGGGTGGGGCCATGGATGGCTACACCTTC
TRBV6-6	TRBJ2-7	.	.	CASSSLNPRPYEQYF	TGTGCCAGCAGTTCCCTTAACCCACGACCCTACGAGCAGTACTTC
TRBV19	TRBJ2-1	few	.	CASSIQTYSLYNEQFF	TGTGCCAGTAGTATTCAGACTTACAGCCTCTACAATGAGCAGTTCTTC
TRBV4-1	TRBJ2-1	.	.	CASSQDRGRVAEQFF	TGCGCCAGCAGCCAAGATCGGGGGAGAGTGGCTGAGCAGTTCTTC
TRBV29-1	TRBJ2-7	.	.	CSARQAYEQYF	TGCAGCGCTAGACAGGCCTACGAGCAGTACTTC
TRBV28	TRBJ1-1	.	TRBD1	CASSFRLYRGPMNTEAFF	TGTGCCAGCAGTTTCCGTCTTTACAGGGGGCCTATGAACACTGAAGCTTTCTTT
TRBV11-2	TRBJ2-3	few	TRBD2	CASSPWTSGTDTQYF	TGTGCCAGCAGCCCATGGACTAGCGGCACAGATACGCAGTATTTT
TRBV6-1	TRBJ2-3	.	TRBD2	CASSEVAGSSTDTQYF	TGTGCCAGCAGTGAAGTAGCGGGTTCTAGCACAGATACGCAGTATTTT
TRBV27	TRBJ2-7	.	TRBD2	CASSFIRGLAGFEQYF	TGTGCCAGCAGTTTTATCCGGGGACTAGCGGGATTCGAGCAGTACTTC
TRBV7-9	TRBJ2-3	few	.	CASSLKSGVGDTQYF	TGTGCCAGCAGCTTAAAATCCGGGGTGGGAGATACGCAGTATTTT
TRBV5-1	TRBJ1-3	.	.	CASSFAGAVGNTIYF	TGCGCCAGCAGCTTCGCGGGGGCTGTTGGAAACACCATATATTTT
TRBV2	TRBJ2-2	many	.	CASSAVGLPDGEDWTGELFF	TGTGCCAGCAGCGCTGTTGGTCTACCGGACGGGGAGGATTGGACCGGGGAGCTGTTTTTT
TRBV2	TRBJ1-2	.	.	CARGRENGGYTF	TGTGCCAGGGGGCGCGAAAACGGTGGCTACACCTTC
TRBV11-2	TRBJ2-1	.	TRBD2	CASSLGSSGSDEQFF	TGTGCCAGCAGCTTAGGTTCTAGCGGGAGTGATGAGCAGTTCTTC
TRBV20-1	TRBJ1-2	.	.	CSASANGGYTF	TGCAGTGCTTCCGCGAACGGCGGCTACACCTTC
TRBV29-1	TRBJ2-7	.	.	CSVTPQGGSSSYEQYF	TGCAGCGTTACCCCCCAAGGGGGATCCAGCTCCTACGAGCAGTACTTC
TRBV7-9	TRBJ2-5	.	.	CASSQQGRQETQYF	TGTGCCAGCAGCCAACAGGGTCGCCAAGAGACCCAGTACTTC
TRBV28	TRBJ2-1	few	.	CASSLLLGEQFF	TGTGCCAGCAGTTTATTACTAGGTGAGCAGTTCTTC
TRBV18	TRBJ2-5	few	.	CASSPPGVQQETQYF	TGTGCCAGCTCACCACCCGGGGTACAGCAGGAGACCCAGTACTTC
TRBV5-1	TRBJ2-5	.	TRBD2	CASSLSGLAGGSGETQYF	TGCGCCAGCAGCTTGAGCGGACTAGCGGGAGGGTCGGGAGAGACCCAGTACTTC
TRBV7-2	TRBJ2-7	once	TRBD2	CASSSSGLAGDPYEQYF	TGTGCCAGCAGCTCATCGGGACTAGCGGGTGACCCCTACGAGCAGTACTTC
TRBV6-5	TRBJ2-1	.	.	CASSYGYSYNEQFF	TGTGCCAGCAGTTACGGGTACTCCTACAATGAGCAGTTCTTC
TRBV7-3	TRBJ2-7	once	.	CASSLRRGTEQYF	TGTGCCAGCAGCTTAAGGCGCGGGACCGAGCAGTACTTC
TRBV29-1	TRBJ2-1	.	.	CSVDDSYNEQFF	TGCAGCGTGGACGATTCCTACAATGAGCAGTTCTTC
TRBV7-3	TRBJ1-2	.	.	CASSPGPTYGYTF	TGTGCCAGCAGCCCTGGTCCCACCTATGGCTACACCTTC
TRBV18	TRBJ1-4	.	.	CASSPPSTETKKLFF	TGTGCCAGCTCACCACCGTCAACAGAGACTAAAAAACTGTTTTTT
TRBV19	TRBJ1-1	many	.	CASSIQRNTEAFF	TGTGCCAGTAGTATACAGAGGAACACTGAAGCTTTCTTT
TRBV5-4	TRBJ2-7	.	.	CTSSPLDTYEQYF	TGTACCAGCAGCCCGCTCGATACTTACGAGCAGTACTTC
TRBV4-2	TRBJ2-1	few	.	CASSQGGLNNEQFF	TGTGCCAGCAGCCAAGGTGGCCTAAACAATGAGCAGTTCTTC
TRBV6-5	TRBJ1-1	.	.	CASSYGGGKTEAFF	TGTGCCAGCAGTTACGGCGGGGGAAAAACTGAAGCTTTCTTT
TRBV6-1	TRBJ2-1	.	.	CASTGWNSYNEQFF	TGTGCCAGCACCGGGTGGAACTCCTACAATGAGCAGTTCTTC
TRBV7-2	TRBJ2-7	.	.	CASSLARGPPYEQYF	TGTGCCAGCAGCTTAGCCAGAGGACCTCCCTACGAGCAGTACTTC
TRBV18	TRBJ2-4	.	.	CASSPENIQYF	TGTGCCAGCTCACCCGAAAACATTCAGTACTTC
TRBV28	TRBJ2-7	.	TRBD1	CASSKQGARGEQYF	TGTGCCAGCAGCAAACAGGGGGCAAGGGGCGAGCAGTACTTC
TRBV11-2	TRBJ2-2	.	.	CASSLAQVKLFF	TGTGCCAGCAGCTTAGCCCAGGTGAAGCTGTTTTTT
TRBV6-5	TRBJ2-7	.	.	CASSYSIVGHNYEQYF	TGTGCCAGCAGTTACTCGATCGTGGGTCACAACTACGAGCAGTACTTC
TRBV28	TRBJ1-5	once	TRBD1	CASTGQGVYSNQPQHF	TGTGCCAGCACCGGACAGGGGGTTTATAGCAATCAGCCCCAGCATTTT
TRBV5-1	TRBJ2-3	few	TRBD1	CASSLEAGGTDTQYF	TGCGCCAGCAGCTTGGAGGCAGGGGGTACAGATACGCAGTATTTT
TRBV21-1	TRBJ2-5	.	.	CASSIRLGPEETQYF	TGTGCCAGCAGCATCCGACTAGGACCTGAGGAGACCCAGTACTTC